The 23 T cell receptor beta chains below all came from one sample that was sequenced in a study of cytomegalovirus exposure and HLA in healthy donors. The PCR contained 60 Vbeta and 13 Jbeta primers. Generated by immunoSEQ multiplex PCR, the TCRdb table keeps only in-frame clones and is missing some. The sample consists of around 150,000 clones, nearly 80% of them appearing once. Sample: PBMCs. The origin of the receptors is a man younger than 40 in good health and CMV-seronegative.

The chain links TRBV7-9 to TRBJ2-1, with D tentatively TRBD2 (5 bases). V lost 5 bases and J 4 bases, leaving 15 bases between the germline ends. The CDR3 totals 15 residues. Germline CDR1 is SEHNR and CDR2 is FQNEAQ (reference sequence). The CDR3 reads CASSPQTGGYNEQFF. CDR3 sequence (DNA): TGTGCCAGCAGCCCCCAGACCGGCGGGTACAATGAGCAGTTCTTC.

In regard to this clone: A read error is likely, as this CDR3 ends without the conserved phenylalanine or tryptophan. The V gene is TRBV7-2, the J gene TRBJ2-7; perhaps TRBD1 as D (5 bases). Looked up from germline, CDR1 is SGHTA and CDR2 is FQGNSA. Trimming removed 3 bases from V and 3 bases from J, with 9 bases in between. The CDR3 sequence is 13 residues long. CDR3 amino acids: CASSFDRNYEQYS. DNA of the CDR3: TGTGCCAGCAGCTTCGACAGAAACTACGAGCAGTACTCC.

CDR3 nucleotide sequence: TGTGCCAGCAGTTCCGACTTGACAGATACGCAGTATTTT. It codes for CASSSDLTDTQYF. The chain uses TRBV9 and TRBJ2-3; D is undetermined. Trimming pared 5 bases from V and 3 bases from J, leaving 10 bases between. CDR1 and CDR2 (germline): SGDLS, YYNGEE. CDR3 length: 13 residues.

This clone has only a few counts. This chain uses TRBV18 with TRBJ2-1; TRBD2 might be the D (5 bases). Trimming left V 2 bases short and J 3 bases short, with 11 bases between. The germline gives CDR1 KGHSH, CDR2 LQKENI. The CDR3 runs 15 residues. The CDR3 sequence: CASSPTGDFYNEQFF. CDR3 DNA sequence: TGTGCCAGCTCACCAACCGGGGATTTCTACAATGAGCAGTTCTTC.

The rearrangement joins TRBV7-9 to TRBJ1-1, with no clear D. V dropped 1 base and J dropped 0 bases, with 9 bases sitting between them. CDR1 is SEHNR, CDR2 FQNEAQ, per germline (reference sequence). This CDR3 spans 15 amino acids. The chain's CDR3 is CASSLEPGMNTEAFF. The CDR3 DNA reads as TGTGCCAGCAGCTTAGAGCCGGGGATGAACACTGAAGCTTTCTTT. The full variable domain, completed using reference TRBV7-9 and TRBJ1-1, is DTGVSQNPRHKITKRGQNVTFRCDPISEHNRLYWYRQTLGQGPEFLTYFQNEAQLEKSRLLSDRFSAERPKGSFSTLEIQRTEQGDSAMYLCASSLEPGMNTEAFFGQGTRLTVV.

The gene calls are TRBV19 and TRBJ1-2, with 10 bases that match TRBD1. This CDR3 has 15 residues. The trim removed 7 bases at V and 2 bases at J, leaving 7 bases unmatched. Per the germline V gene, CDR1 is LNHDA and CDR2 is SQIVND (reference sequence). DNA for the CDR3: TGTGCCAGTAACACCCCGGGACAGGGGAACTATGGCTACACCTTC. It codes for CASNTPGQGNYGYTF.

This clone came up a few times. The gene calls are TRBV19 and TRBJ1-4, with a possible D match to TRBD1 (5 bases). V shed 5 bases and J shed 7 bases, with 17 bases lying between them. CDR3 length: 15 residues. In germline, CDR1 is LNHDA, CDR2 SQIVND (reference sequence). The CDR3 DNA sequence: TGTGCCAGTAGTGACGCGGCAGGGTTTACTGAAAAACTGTTTTTT. Translation: CASSDAAGFTEKLFF.

The J gene is TRBJ2-1, the V gene TRBV5-1; TRBD2 agrees at 7 bases. Germline CDR1 SGHRS, CDR2 YFSETQ. V shed 3 bases and J 4 bases; nucleotides not matched to a gene: 4. CDR3 length equals 14 residues. In nucleotides, the CDR3 is TGCGCCAGCAGCTATCCTAGCGGTTACAATGAGCAGTTCTTC. This codes for CASSYPSGYNEQFF.

The chain couples TRBV5-1 to TRBJ2-7; D is possibly TRBD2 (6 bases). Trimming took off 4 bases at V and 5 bases at J, with 19 bases between the two ends. CDR3 length equals 15 residues. Germline CDR1 SGHRS, CDR2 YFSETQ. The CDR3 nucleotides read TGCGCCAGCAGCCCGCGGGGTGGGGAGGCCGACGAGCAGTACTTC. Protein sequence: CASSPRGGEADEQYF. Full variable domain (remainder filled in from reference TRBV5-1 and TRBJ2-7): KAGVTQTPRYLIKTRGQQVTLSCSPISGHRSVSWYQQTPGQGLQFLFEYFSETQRNKGNFPGRFSGRQFSNSRSEMNVSTLELGDSALYLCASSPRGGEADEQYFGPGTRLTVT.

The chain recombines TRBV9 with TRBJ2-3; D perhaps matches TRBD1 (8 bases). Trimming took 3 bases from V and 4 from J, leaving 18 bases between them. Germline CDR1 reads SGDLS; CDR2 reads YYNGEE. The CDR3 sequence is 16 residues long. As DNA, the CDR3 is TGTGCCAGCAGCGCCCTGACAGGGGAGGGGGCAGATACGCAGTATTTT. Its translation is CASSALTGEGADTQYF.

The rearrangement joins TRBV28 to TRBJ2-3; 8 bases agree with TRBD1. This CDR3 is built from 13 residues. Germline CDR1 MDHEN, CDR2 SYDVKM. Trimming removed 7 bases from V and 4 bases from J; junction bases left unmatched: 4. The DNA for the CDR3 is TGTGCCAGCACCGACAGGGGCCCAGATACGCAGTATTTT. This sequence encodes CASTDRGPDTQYF.

This chain uses TRBV6-5 with TRBJ1-3, with D possibly TRBD1 on 5 matching bases. Germline CDR1 reads MNHEY; CDR2 reads SVGAGI. V was trimmed by 4 bases and J by 7 bases, leaving 20 bases between them. The CDR3 covers 16 residues. CDR3 loop: CASSSSGLPVMNTIYF. CDR3 sequence (DNA): TGTGCCAGCAGTTCGTCGGGACTCCCAGTAATGAACACCATATATTTT.

J is TRBJ1-1 and V is TRBV13, with TRBD1 as a possible D gene (6 bases). Germline CDR1 is PRHDT and CDR2 is FYEKMQ (reference sequence). V was trimmed by 5 bases and J by 4 bases, leaving 11 bases between them. This CDR3 is built from 13 residues. For the CDR3, the DNA is TGTGCCAGCAGCCTCAGGGGTATCACTGAAGCTTTCTTT. It specifies CASSLRGITEAFF.

This clone was seen a single time. The chain is built from TRBV27 and TRBJ1-5, with D unclear. In germline, CDR1 is MNHEY, CDR2 SMNVEV (reference sequence). This CDR3 is built from 16 residues. Trimming pared 5 bases from V and 1 base from J, leaving 15 bases between. The CDR3 DNA sequence: TGTGCCAGCAGTCCACGGGGAGGGATGAGCAATCAGCCCCAGCATTTT. Amino acid sequence: CASSPRGGMSNQPQHF.

V and J are TRBV6-5 and TRBJ1-1; 7 bases match TRBD1. There are 14 residues in the CDR3. Trimming removed 4 bases from V and 5 bases from J; junction bases left unmatched: 7. CDR1 and CDR2 (germline): MNHEY, SVGAGI. DNA of the CDR3: TGTGCCAGCAGTTTCACCTCGGACAGGACTGAAGCTTTCTTT. Protein: CASSFTSDRTEAFF.

This chain connects TRBV6-5 to TRBJ1-6; TRBD1 is a possible D gene (6 bases). The V and J ends lost 0 bases and 10 bases respectively, with 16 bases between them. CDR3 length: 16 amino acids. CDR1 is MNHEY, CDR2 SVGAGI, per germline. The CDR3 region is CASSYSSRGGRSPLHF. The CDR3 DNA follows: TGTGCCAGCAGTTACTCATCTCGGGGGGGCAGATCACCCCTCCACTTT.

The rearrangement uses TRBV5-5 and TRBJ2-7; possible D gene TRBD2, 5 bases. Germline values: CDR1 SGHKS, CDR2 YYEKEE (reference sequence). The CDR3 consists of 15 residues. Trimming cost V 4 bases and J 1 base, with 15 bases left between them. The CDR3 loop reads CASSPRGSGSYEQYF. CDR3 sequence (DNA): TGTGCCAGCAGCCCCCGGGGTTCGGGTTCCTACGAGCAGTACTTC.

This clone was seen a single time. One end of the junction varies from germline; a read error may be responsible. This CDR3 is also generated by other DNA sequences in the sample. The V and J genes are TRBV5-4 and TRBJ2-7; 7 bases agree with TRBD2. This CDR3 comprises 14 residues. Germline CDR1 is SGHNT and CDR2 is YYREEE (reference sequence). The CDR3 DNA reads TGCGCCAGCAGCTTGCCGGGAGGAGCCTACGAGCAGTACTTC. It yields the protein CASSLPGGAYEQYF.

The CDR3 DNA follows: TGTGCCAGCAGCCAAGGGCCGGACAGGGTTCGCCCCACCTTC. Amino acid sequence: CASSQGPDRVRPTF. This chain uses TRBV14 with TRBJ1-2, with 8 bases fitting TRBD1. Germline V CDR1 and CDR2: SGHDN, FVKESK. The J segment lost 13 bases and the V segment lost 1 base, leaving 11 bases of the junction unmatched. The CDR3 length is 14 residues. The variable domain in full, completed from reference TRBV14 and TRBJ1-2, reads EAGVTQFPSHSVIEKGQTVTLRCDPISGHDNLYWYRRVMGKEIKFLLHFVKESKQDESGMPNNRFLAERTGGTYSTLKVQPAELEDSGVYFCASSQGPDRVRPTFGSGTRLTVV.

This clone has just one count. The rearrangement links TRBV11-2 to TRBJ1-4; 8 bases agree with TRBD1. Per germline, CDR1 SGHAT and CDR2 FQNNGV. V lost 2 bases and J lost 7; bases outside the gene matches: 12. The CDR3 covers 17 residues. The CDR3 loop reads CASSLRTGRGEGEKLFF. The CDR3 region has the DNA TGTGCCAGCAGCTTACGGACAGGGAGGGGAGAAGGTGAAAAACTGTTTTTT.

The rearrangement joins TRBV9 to TRBJ2-7; 11 nucleotides match TRBD2. Germline trimming cut 0 bases from V and 1 base from J; bases unmatched to any gene: 9. The CDR3 is 18 amino acids. Per germline, CDR1 SGDLS and CDR2 YYNGEE. CDR3 region: CASSVGSTSGAFSYEQYF. In DNA, the CDR3 is TGTGCCAGCAGCGTAGGGTCGACTAGCGGGGCTTTTTCCTACGAGCAGTACTTC. Full variable domain (missing parts from reference TRBV9 and TRBJ2-7): DSGVTQTPKHLITATGQRVTLRCSPRSGDLSVYWYQQSLDQGLQFLIQYYNGEERAKGNILERFSAQQFPDLHSELNLSSLELGDSALYFCASSVGSTSGAFSYEQYFGPGTRLTVT.

As DNA, the CDR3 is TGTGCCAGCAGTTTGGGCCTGAACACCGGGGAGCTGTTTTTT. It encodes CASSLGLNTGELFF. The genes are TRBV27 and TRBJ2-2; D not resolved. The ends were cut back, 3 bases at V and 1 base at J, with 6 bases in the middle. The CDR3 covers 14 residues. Germline V gives CDR1 MNHEY, CDR2 SMNVEV (reference sequence).

This chain links TRBV2 with TRBJ2-2, with D possibly being TRBD2 (5 bases). This CDR3 region has 13 residues. Germline-derived CDR1 and CDR2 are SNHLY and FYNNEI. V lost 4 bases, J lost 7 bases, and 10 bases lay in between. CDR3 sequence: CASSVGVGGELFF. CDR3 nucleotide sequence: TGTGCCAGCAGTGTCGGGGTGGGCGGGGAGCTGTTTTTT. Full variable domain (rest looked up from reference TRBV2 and TRBJ2-2): EPEVTQTPSHQVTQMGQEVILRCVPISNHLYFYWYRQILGQKVEFLVSFYNNEISEKSEIFDDQFSVERPDGSNFTLKIRSTKLEDSAMYFCASSVGVGGELFFGEGSRLTVL.